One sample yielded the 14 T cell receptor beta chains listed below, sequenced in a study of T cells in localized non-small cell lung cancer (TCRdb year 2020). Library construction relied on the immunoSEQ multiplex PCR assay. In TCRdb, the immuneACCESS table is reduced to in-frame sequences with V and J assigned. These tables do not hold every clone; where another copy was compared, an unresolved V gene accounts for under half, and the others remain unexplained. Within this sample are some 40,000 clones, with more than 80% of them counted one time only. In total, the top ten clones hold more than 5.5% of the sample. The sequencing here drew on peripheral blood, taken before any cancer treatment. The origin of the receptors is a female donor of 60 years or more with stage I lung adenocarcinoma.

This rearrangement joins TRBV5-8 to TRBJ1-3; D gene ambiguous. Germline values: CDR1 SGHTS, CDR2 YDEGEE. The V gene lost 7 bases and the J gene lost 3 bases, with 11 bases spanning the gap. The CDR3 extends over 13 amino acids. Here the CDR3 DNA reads TGTGCCAGCCGGGGAAAGGTTGGAAACACCATATATTTT. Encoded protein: CASRGKVGNTIYF.

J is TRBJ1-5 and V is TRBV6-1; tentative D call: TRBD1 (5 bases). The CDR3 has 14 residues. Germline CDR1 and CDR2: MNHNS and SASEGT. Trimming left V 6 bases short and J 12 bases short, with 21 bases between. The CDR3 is CASSPGTARRYQHF. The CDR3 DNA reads TGTGCCAGCAGCCCTGGGACCGCAAGGAGATACCAGCATTTT.

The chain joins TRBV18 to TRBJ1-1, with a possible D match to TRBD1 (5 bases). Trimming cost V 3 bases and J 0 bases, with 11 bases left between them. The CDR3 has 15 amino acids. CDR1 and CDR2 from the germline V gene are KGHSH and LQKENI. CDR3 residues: CASSPTGGMNTEAFF. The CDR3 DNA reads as TGTGCCAGCTCACCTACCGGGGGAATGAACACTGAAGCTTTCTTT.

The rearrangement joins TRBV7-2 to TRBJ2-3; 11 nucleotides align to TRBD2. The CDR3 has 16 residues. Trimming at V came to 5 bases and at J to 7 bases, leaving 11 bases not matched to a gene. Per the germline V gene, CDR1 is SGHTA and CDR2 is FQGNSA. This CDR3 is CASSETSGVRFYTQYF. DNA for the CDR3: TGTGCCAGCAGCGAGACTAGCGGGGTCAGGTTCTATACGCAGTATTTT. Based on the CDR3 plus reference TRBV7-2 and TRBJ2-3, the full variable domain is GAGVSQSPSNKVTEKGKDVELRCDPISGHTALYWYRQSLGQGLEFLIYFQGNSAPDKSGLPSDRFSAERTGGSVSTLTIQRTQQEDSAVYLCASSETSGVRFYTQYFGPGTRLTVL.

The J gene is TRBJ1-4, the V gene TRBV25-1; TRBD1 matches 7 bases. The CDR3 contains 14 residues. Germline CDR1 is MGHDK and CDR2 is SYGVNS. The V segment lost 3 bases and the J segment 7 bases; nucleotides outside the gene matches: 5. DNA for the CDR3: TGTGCCAGCAGTGAGAACAGGGGAGGTGAAAAACTGTTTTTT. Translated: CASSENRGGEKLFF. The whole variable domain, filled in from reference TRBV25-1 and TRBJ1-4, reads EADIYQTPRYLVIGTGKKITLECSQTMGHDKMYWYQQDPGMELHLIHYSYGVNSTEKGDLSSESTVSRIRTEHFPLTLESARPSHTSQYLCASSENRGGEKLFFGSGTQLSVL.

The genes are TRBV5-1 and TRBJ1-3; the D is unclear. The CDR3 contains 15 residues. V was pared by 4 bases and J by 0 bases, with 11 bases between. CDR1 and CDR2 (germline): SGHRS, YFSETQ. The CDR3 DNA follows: TGCGCCAGCAGCGTGGACGGGTCCTCTGGAAACACCATATATTTT. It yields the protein CASSVDGSSGNTIYF. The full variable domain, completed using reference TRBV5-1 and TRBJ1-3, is KAGVTQTPRYLIKTRGQQVTLSCSPISGHRSVSWYQQTPGQGLQFLFEYFSETQRNKGNFPGRFSGRQFSNSRSEMNVSTLELGDSALYLCASSVDGSSGNTIYFGEGSWLTVV.

The CDR3 reads CARAGEPTGELFF. The CDR3 DNA sequence: TGTGCGAGGGCAGGGGAGCCCACCGGGGAGCTGTTTTTT. The chain couples TRBV5-4 to TRBJ2-2; tentative D call: TRBD1 (6 bases). The CDR3 loop spans 13 amino acids. The germline V gene has CDR1 SGHNT and CDR2 YYREEE (reference sequence).

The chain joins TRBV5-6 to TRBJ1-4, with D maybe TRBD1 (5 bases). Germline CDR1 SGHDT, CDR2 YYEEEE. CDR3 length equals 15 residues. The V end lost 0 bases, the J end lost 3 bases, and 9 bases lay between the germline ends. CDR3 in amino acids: CASSLALGANEKLFF. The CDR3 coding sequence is TGTGCCAGCAGCTTGGCTTTGGGGGCTAATGAAAAACTGTTTTTT. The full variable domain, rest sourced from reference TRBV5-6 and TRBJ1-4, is DAGVTQSPTHLIKTRGQQVTLRCSPKSGHDTVSWYQQALGQGPQFIFQYYEEEERQRGNFPDRFSGHQFPNYSSELNVNALLLGDSALYLCASSLALGANEKLFFGSGTQLSVL.

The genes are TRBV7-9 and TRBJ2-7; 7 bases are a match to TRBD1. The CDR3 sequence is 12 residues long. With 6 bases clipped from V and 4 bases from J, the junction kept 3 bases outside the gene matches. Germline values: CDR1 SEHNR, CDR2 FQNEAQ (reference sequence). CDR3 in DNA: TGTGCCAGCAGTTCACAGGGGTACGAGCAGTACTTC. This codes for CASSSQGYEQYF.

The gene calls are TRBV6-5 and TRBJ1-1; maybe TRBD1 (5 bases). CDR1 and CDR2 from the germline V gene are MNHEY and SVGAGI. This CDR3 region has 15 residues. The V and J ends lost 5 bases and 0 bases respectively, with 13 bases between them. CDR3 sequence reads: CASSPPKGLNTEAFF. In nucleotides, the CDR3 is TGTGCCAGCAGTCCCCCCAAGGGGTTGAACACTGAAGCTTTCTTT.

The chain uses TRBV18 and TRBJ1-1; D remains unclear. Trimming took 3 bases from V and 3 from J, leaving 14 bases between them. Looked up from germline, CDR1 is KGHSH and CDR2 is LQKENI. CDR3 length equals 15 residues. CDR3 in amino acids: CASSPSGRTDTEAFF. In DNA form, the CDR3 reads TGTGCCAGCTCACCGTCAGGCAGGACGGACACTGAAGCTTTCTTT.

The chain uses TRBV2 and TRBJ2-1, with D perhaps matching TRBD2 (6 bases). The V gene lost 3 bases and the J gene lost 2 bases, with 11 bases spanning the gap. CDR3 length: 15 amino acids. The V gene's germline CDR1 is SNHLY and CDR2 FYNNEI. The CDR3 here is CASSDRGSPYNEQFF. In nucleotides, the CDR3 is TGTGCCAGCAGTGATCGGGGGAGTCCCTACAATGAGCAGTTCTTC.

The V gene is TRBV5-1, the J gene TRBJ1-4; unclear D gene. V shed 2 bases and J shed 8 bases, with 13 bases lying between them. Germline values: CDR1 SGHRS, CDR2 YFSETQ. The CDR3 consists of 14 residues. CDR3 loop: CASSFYSEREKLFF. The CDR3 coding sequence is TGCGCCAGCAGCTTTTACTCCGAGAGGGAAAAACTGTTTTTT.

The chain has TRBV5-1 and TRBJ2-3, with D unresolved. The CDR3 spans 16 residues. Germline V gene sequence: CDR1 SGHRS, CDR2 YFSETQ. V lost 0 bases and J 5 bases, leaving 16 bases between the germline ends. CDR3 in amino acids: CASSLAVGFGGDTQYF. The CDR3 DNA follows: TGCGCCAGCAGCTTGGCCGTGGGGTTTGGCGGAGATACGCAGTATTTT.